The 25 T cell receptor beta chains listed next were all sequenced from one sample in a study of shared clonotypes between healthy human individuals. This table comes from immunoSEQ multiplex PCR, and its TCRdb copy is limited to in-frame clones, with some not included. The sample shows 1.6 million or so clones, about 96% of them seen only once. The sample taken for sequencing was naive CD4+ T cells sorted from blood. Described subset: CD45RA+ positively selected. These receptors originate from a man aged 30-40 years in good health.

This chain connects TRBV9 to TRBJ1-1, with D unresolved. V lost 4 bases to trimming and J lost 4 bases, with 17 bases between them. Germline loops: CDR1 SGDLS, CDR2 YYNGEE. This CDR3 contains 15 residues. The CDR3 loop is CASSPHDLSSTEAFF. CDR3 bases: TGTGCCAGCAGCCCCCATGACCTATCGAGCACTGAAGCTTTCTTT.

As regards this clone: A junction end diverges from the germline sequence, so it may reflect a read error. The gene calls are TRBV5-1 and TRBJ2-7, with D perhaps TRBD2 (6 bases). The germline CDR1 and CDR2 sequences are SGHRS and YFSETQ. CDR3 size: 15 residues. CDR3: CASSLEGRAYYEQYF. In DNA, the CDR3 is TGTGCCAGCAGCTTGGAGGGCAGGGCCTACTACGAGCAGTACTTC. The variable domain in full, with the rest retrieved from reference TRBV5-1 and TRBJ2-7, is KAGVTQTPRYLIKTRGQQVTLSCSPISGHRSVSWYQQTPGQGLQFLFEYFSETQRNKGNFPGRFSGRQFSNSRSEMNVSTLELGDSALYLCASSLEGRAYYEQYFGPGTRLTVT.

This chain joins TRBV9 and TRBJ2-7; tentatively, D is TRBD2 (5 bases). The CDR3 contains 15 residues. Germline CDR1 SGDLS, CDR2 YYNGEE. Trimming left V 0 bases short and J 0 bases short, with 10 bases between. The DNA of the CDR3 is TGTGCCAGCAGCGTAGATACGGGATTCTCCTACGAGCAGTACTTC. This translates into CASSVDTGFSYEQYF.

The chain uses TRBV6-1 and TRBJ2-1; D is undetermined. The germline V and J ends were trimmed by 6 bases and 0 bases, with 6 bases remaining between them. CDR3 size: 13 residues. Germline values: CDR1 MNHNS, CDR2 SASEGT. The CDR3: CASRDYSYNEQFF. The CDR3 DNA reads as TGTGCCAGCAGGGATTACTCCTACAATGAGCAGTTCTTC.

CDR3 in amino acids: CASSMWSGGPNTEAFF. The CDR3 DNA reads TGTGCCAGTAGTATGTGGTCGGGGGGCCCGAACACTGAAGCTTTCTTT. The chain recombines TRBV19 with TRBJ1-1; tentatively, D is TRBD1 (6 bases). V lost 3 bases and J 1 base, leaving 15 bases between the germline ends. Looked up from germline, CDR1 is LNHDA and CDR2 is SQIVND (reference sequence). The CDR3 covers 16 residues.

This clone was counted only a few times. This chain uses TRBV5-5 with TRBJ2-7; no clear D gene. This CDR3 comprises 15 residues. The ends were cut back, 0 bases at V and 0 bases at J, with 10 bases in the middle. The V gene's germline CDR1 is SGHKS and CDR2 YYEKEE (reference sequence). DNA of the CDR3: TGTGCCAGCAGCTTGGGAGGCTCTCACTCCTACGAGCAGTACTTC. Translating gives CASSLGGSHSYEQYF.

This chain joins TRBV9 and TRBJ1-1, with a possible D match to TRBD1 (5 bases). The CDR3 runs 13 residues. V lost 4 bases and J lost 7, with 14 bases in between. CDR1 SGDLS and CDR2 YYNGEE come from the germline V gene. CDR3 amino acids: CASSLEGLGEAFF. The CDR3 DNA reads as TGTGCCAGCAGCCTGGAGGGGCTTGGTGAAGCTTTCTTT.

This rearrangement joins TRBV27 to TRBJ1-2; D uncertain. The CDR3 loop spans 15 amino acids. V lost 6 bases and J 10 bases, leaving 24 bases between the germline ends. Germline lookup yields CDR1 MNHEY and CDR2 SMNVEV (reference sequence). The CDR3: CASRRVPNHQSDYTF. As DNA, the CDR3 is TGTGCCAGCAGGCGGGTTCCAAACCATCAATCGGACTACACCTTC.

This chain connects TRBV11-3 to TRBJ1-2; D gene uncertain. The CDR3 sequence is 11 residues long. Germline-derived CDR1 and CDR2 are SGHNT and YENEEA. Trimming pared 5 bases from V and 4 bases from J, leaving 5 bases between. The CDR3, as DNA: TGTGCCAGCAGCCCCCCCTATGGCTACACCTTC. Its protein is CASSPPYGYTF.

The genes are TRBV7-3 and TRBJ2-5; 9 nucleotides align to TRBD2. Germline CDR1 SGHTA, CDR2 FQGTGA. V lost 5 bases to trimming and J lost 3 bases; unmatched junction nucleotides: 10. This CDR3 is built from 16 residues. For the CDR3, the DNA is TGTGCCAGCAGCCTTGGACTAGCGAGGGGCGAAGAGACCCAGTACTTC. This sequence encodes CASSLGLARGEETQYF. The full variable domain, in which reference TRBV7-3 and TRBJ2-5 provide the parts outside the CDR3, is GAGVSQTPSNKVTEKGKYVELRCDPISGHTALYWYRQSLGQGPEFLIYFQGTGAADDSGLPNDRFFAVRPEGSVSTLKIQRTERGDSAVYLCASSLGLARGEETQYFGPGTRLLVL.

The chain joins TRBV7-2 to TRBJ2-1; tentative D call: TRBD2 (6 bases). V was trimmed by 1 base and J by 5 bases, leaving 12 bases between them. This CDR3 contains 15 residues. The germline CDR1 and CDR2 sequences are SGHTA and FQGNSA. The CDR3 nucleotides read TGTGCCAGCAGCTTAGATCCGACTAGGGACAATGAGCAGTTCTTC. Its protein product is CASSLDPTRDNEQFF.

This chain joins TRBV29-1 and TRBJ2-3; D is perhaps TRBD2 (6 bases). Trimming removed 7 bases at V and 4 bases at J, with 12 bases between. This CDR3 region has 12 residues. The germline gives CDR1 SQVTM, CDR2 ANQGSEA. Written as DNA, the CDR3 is TGCAGCGCCAACGGGGGTTCAGATACGCAGTATTTT. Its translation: CSANGGSDTQYF.

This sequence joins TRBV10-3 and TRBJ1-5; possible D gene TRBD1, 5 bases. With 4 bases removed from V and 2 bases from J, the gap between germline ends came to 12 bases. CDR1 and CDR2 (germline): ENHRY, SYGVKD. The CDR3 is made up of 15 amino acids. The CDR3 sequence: CAISVGQGGNQPQHF. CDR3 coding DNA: TGTGCCATCAGTGTAGGGCAGGGCGGCAATCAGCCCCAGCATTTT.

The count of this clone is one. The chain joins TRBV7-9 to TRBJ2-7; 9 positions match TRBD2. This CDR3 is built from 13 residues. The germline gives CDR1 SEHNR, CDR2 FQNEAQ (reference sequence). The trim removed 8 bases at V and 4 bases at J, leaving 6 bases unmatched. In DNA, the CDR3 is TGTGCCAGCGGCGGGACTAGCAGTTACGAGCAGTACTTC. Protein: CASGGTSSYEQYF. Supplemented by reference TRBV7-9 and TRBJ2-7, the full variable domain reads DTGVSQNPRHKITKRGQNVTFRCDPISEHNRLYWYRQTLGQGPEFLTYFQNEAQLEKSRLLSDRFSAERPKGSFSTLEIQRTEQGDSAMYLCASGGTSSYEQYFGPGTRLTVT.

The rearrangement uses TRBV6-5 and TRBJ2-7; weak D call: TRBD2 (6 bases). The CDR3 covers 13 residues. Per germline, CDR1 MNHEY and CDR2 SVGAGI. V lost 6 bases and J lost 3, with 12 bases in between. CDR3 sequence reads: CASSRDSNYEQYF. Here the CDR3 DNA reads TGTGCCAGCAGCCGGGACTCCAACTACGAGCAGTACTTC.

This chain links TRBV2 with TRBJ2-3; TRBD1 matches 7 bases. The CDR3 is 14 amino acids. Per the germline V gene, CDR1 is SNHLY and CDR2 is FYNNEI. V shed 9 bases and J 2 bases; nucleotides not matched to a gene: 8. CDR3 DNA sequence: TGTGCCAGTCGCTGGGACAGTAACACAGATACGCAGTATTTT. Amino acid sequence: CASRWDSNTDTQYF.

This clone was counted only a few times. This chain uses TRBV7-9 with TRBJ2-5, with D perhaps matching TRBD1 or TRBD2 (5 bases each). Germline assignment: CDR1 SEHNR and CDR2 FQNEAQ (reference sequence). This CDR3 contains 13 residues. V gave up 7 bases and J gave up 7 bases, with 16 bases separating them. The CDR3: CASIEGRVGTQYF. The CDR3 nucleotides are TGTGCCAGCATCGAGGGGCGCGTCGGGACCCAGTACTTC.

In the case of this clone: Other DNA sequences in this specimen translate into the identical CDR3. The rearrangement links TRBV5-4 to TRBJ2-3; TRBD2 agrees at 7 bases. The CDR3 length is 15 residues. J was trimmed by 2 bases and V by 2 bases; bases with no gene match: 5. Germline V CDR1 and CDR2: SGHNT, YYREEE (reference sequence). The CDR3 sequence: CASSLTGGPTDTQYF. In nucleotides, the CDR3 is TGTGCCAGCAGCTTAACGGGAGGCCCCACAGATACGCAGTATTTT.

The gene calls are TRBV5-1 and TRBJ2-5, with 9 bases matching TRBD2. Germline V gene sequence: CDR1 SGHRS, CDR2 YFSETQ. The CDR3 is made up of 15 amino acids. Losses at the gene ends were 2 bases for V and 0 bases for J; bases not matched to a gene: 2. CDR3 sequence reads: CASSFLAGYQETQYF. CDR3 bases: TGCGCCAGCAGCTTCCTAGCGGGGTACCAAGAGACCCAGTACTTC. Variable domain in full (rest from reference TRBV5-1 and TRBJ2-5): KAGVTQTPRYLIKTRGQQVTLSCSPISGHRSVSWYQQTPGQGLQFLFEYFSETQRNKGNFPGRFSGRQFSNSRSEMNVSTLELGDSALYLCASSFLAGYQETQYFGPGTRLLVL.

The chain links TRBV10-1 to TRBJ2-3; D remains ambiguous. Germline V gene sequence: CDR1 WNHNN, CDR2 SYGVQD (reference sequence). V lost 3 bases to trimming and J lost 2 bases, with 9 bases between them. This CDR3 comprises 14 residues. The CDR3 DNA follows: TGCGCCAGCAGTGATCACGGACCCACAGATACGCAGTATTTT. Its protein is CASSDHGPTDTQYF.

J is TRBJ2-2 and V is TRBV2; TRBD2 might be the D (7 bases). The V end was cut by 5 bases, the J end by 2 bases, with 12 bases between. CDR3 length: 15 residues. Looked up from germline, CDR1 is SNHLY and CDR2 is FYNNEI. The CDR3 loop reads CASSTTGGNTGELFF. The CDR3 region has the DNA TGTGCCAGCAGTACCACGGGGGGCAACACCGGGGAGCTGTTTTTT. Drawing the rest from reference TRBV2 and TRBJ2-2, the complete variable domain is EPEVTQTPSHQVTQMGQEVILRCVPISNHLYFYWYRQILGQKVEFLVSFYNNEISEKSEIFDDQFSVERPDGSNFTLKIRSTKLEDSAMYFCASSTTGGNTGELFFGEGSRLTVL.

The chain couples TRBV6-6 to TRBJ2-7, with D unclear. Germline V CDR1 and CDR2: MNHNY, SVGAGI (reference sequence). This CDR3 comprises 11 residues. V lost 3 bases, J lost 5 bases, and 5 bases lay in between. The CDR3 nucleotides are TGTGCCAGCAGTTATGAGCACGAGCAGTACTTC. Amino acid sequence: CASSYEHEQYF.

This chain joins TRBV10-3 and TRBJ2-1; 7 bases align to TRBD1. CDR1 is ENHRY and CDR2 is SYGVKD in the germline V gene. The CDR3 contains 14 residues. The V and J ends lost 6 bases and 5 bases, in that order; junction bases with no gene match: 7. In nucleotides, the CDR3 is TGTGCCATCAGCATGACAGGGTCCGACAATGAGCAGTTCTTC. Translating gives CAISMTGSDNEQFF.

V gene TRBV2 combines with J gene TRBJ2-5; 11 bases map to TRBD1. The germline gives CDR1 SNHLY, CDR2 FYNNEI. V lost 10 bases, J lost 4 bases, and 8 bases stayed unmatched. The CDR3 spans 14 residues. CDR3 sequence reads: CATPRDRGGETQYF. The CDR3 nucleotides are TGTGCCACCCCCCGGGACAGGGGGGGAGAGACCCAGTACTTC.

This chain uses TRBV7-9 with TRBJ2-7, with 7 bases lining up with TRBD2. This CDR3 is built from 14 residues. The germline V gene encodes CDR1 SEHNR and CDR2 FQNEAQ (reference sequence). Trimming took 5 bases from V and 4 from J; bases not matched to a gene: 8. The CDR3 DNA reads TGTGCCAGCAGCCGGACTAGTGCTGATTACGAGCAGTACTTC. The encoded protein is CASSRTSADYEQYF.